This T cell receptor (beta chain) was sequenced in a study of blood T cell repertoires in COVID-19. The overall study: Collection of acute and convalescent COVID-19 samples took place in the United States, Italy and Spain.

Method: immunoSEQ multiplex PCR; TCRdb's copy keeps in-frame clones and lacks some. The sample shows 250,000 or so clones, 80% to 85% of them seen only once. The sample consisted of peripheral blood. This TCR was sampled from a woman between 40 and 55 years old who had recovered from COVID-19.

The CDR3 loop is CASSLDPGAPYEQYF. The CDR3 DNA follows: TGTGCCAGCAGCTTGGACCCAGGGGCCCCCTACGAGCAGTACTTC. This chain connects TRBV5-5 to TRBJ2-7, with D perhaps matching TRBD1 (6 bases). CDR1 SGHKS and CDR2 YYEKEE come from the germline V gene (reference sequence). V was clipped by 0 bases and J by 2 bases, with 12 bases between them. The CDR3 extends over 15 amino acids.